A single T cell receptor (beta chain) is shown here with its context. The antigen this receptor binds is unknown. No quality values exist for individual bases; no much larger clone is one base distant. The sample originates from a study of blood T cell repertoires in COVID-19 (dated by TCRdb to 2020 to 2021). Background for the entire study: Samples from collaborators originated in the United States, Italy and Spain and spanned both the acute and convalescent phases of COVID-19. The material from the prospective study consisted of cDNA or gDNA derived from T cells, B-cell-depleted T cells, or PBMCs. The dataset comprised deeply sampled blood TCRbeta repertoires from subjects exposed to, actively infected with, or recovered from COVID-19. The repertoires were released in a freely available public database intended as a resource for research on the immune response to SARS-CoV-2. Samples were obtained from the ongoing ImmuneRACE study (first 160 participants) and from some 1,300 subjects provided by 6 global collaborators. The sample metadata nearly always contained a de-identified subject ID, COVID-19 status, age in years and sex. Where available, HLA class I and class II types were obtained from metadata supplied by the sample provider rather than from assay-based typing. Results and caveats for the whole study, not just this receptor: The amount of clinical and demographic metadata varied by source and participant and was provided uncurated.

The immunoSEQ Assay, a bias-controlled multiplex PCR, was used to amplify TCRbeta CDR3 regions from genomic DNA. The published analysis was carried out like this. Within the assay, amplification of reference gene primers was used to estimate how many nucleated cells each sample contained. To quantify the absolute abundance of each unique TCRbeta CDR3 rearrangement, sequence reads were collapsed and filtered. For each sample, productive Simpson clonality was calculated as the square root of Simpson's diversity index over productive rearrangements. TCRdb re-hosts the immuneACCESS table, in-frame sequences only. Its copies lack some clones; in the studies checked, an unresolved V gene accounts for under half of them, and the cause for the rest is not known. V and J calls and clone size are given by that table; D and trimming were obtained from the DNA. The sample data list 130,000 to 150,000 clones, and 85% to 90% of these were observed just once. The ten biggest clones cover 2.3% of the sample.

The collaborating institutions used their own protocols to collect whole blood in K2EDTA tubes. For TCRbeta analysis, collaborators shipped samples as frozen whole blood, isolated PBMCs, or DNA extracted from either of those sample types. The receptor was derived from a human donor in a cohort sampled during active COVID-19. Material: peripheral blood.

The CDR3 in this case is CASSHRGTYEQYF. The DNA reads TGTGCCAGCAGCCACCGAGGAACCTACGAGCAGTACTTC. The chain joins TRBV3-1 (or the pseudogene TRBV3-2) to TRBJ2-7; no confident D gene assignment can be made. Its CDR3 holds 13 amino acids, cysteine through phenylalanine. The retained sequence is limited to the CDR3, 39 bases, with the frame set at the first base. In the germline V gene (reference sequence), CDR1 corresponds to LGHDT and CDR2 to YNNKEL. The junction shows trimming of 3 bases on V and 2 bases on J, plus 8 bases between the germline ends.